The 19 T cell receptor beta chains presented below share a single source sample, sequenced in a study of T-cell memory formation after mild COVID-19. MiXCR was run by TCRdb on the 5' RACE reads, yielding one entry per CDR3 protein. Among about 470,000 distinct CDR3 sequences listed, about 23% were seen once. The sample consisted of PBMCs or a T cell subset sorted from them (not recorded which). These receptors were obtained from an adult woman who had mild COVID-19 (a few samples of this study predate the infection). Cell type and time point are not known.

The genes are TRBV6-1 and TRBJ2-2; 9 nucleotides line up with TRBD2. J gave up 1 base and V 7 bases, and 7 bases lay outside the gene matches. Germline V gene lookup returns CDR1 MNHNS and CDR2 SASEGT. The CDR3 totals 16 residues. The CDR3 DNA is TGTGCCAGCATGGGCCTAGCGGGGATGAACACCGGGGAGCTGTTTTTT. It encodes CASMGLAGMNTGELFF.

The chain is built from TRBV6-5 and TRBJ1-2, with D perhaps matching TRBD1 (5 bases). The CDR3 totals 13 residues. The germline V and J ends were trimmed by 2 bases and 7 bases, with 11 bases remaining between them. Germline-derived CDR1 and CDR2 are MNHEY and SVGAGI. The CDR3 DNA reads as TGTGCCAGCAGTTACGGGGCAGGGTTTGGCTACACCTTC. Protein product: CASSYGAGFGYTF.

The J gene is TRBJ2-3, the V gene TRBV7-6, with 7 nucleotides matching TRBD1. Germline CDR1 is SGHVS and CDR2 is FNYEAQ. The V and J ends lost 6 bases and 0 bases, in that order; junction bases with no gene match: 9. The CDR3 covers 16 residues. The CDR3 protein is CASRATPGQSTDTQYF. CDR3 coding DNA: TGTGCCAGCAGAGCGACCCCGGGACAGAGCACAGATACGCAGTATTTT. Combining the CDR3 with reference TRBV7-6 and TRBJ2-3 gives the whole variable domain GAGVSQSPRYKVTKRGQDVALRCDPISGHVSLYWYRQALGQGPEFLTYFNYEAQQDKSGLPNDRFSAERPEGSISTLTIQRTEQRDSAMYRCASRATPGQSTDTQYFGPGTRLTVL.

This clonotype was observed a handful of times. This chain uses TRBV7-2 with TRBJ1-5; 7 nucleotides match TRBD1. Per the germline V gene, CDR1 is SGHTA and CDR2 is FQGNSA. The CDR3 contains 17 residues. V lost 2 bases, J lost 2 bases, and 9 bases stayed unmatched. The chain's CDR3 is CASSLTRDSRGNQPQHF. As DNA, the CDR3 is TGTGCCAGCAGCTTAACCCGGGACAGTCGAGGCAATCAGCCCCAGCATTTT.

The gene calls are TRBV29-1 and TRBJ2-1; 14 bases line up with TRBD2. V dropped 2 bases and J dropped 5; count of bases not matched to a gene: 5. The CDR3 length is 16 residues. From germline, CDR1 is SQVTM and CDR2 ANQGSEA. The CDR3 region is CSVESGLAGGNNEQFF. The CDR3 bases are TGCAGCGTTGAAAGCGGACTAGCGGGGGGCAACAATGAGCAGTTCTTC.

This clonotype has more than one count but fewer than ten. The chain joins TRBV20-1 to TRBJ2-1; TRBD2 agrees at 12 bases. Looked up from germline, CDR1 is DFQATT and CDR2 is SNEGSKA (reference sequence). CDR3 length: 15 residues. The V gene end was trimmed by 5 bases and the J gene end by 0 bases; junction bases not matched to a gene: 2. The CDR3 reads CSALTSGSSYNEQFF. Here the CDR3 DNA reads TGCAGTGCTTTGACTAGCGGGAGCTCCTACAATGAGCAGTTCTTC.

The chain is built from TRBV7-9 and TRBJ2-4; unclear D gene. Germline V lookup: CDR1 SEHNR, CDR2 FQNEAQ (reference sequence). Between the trimmed V and J ends, which lost 5 bases and 6 bases, there was a span of 14 bases. The CDR3 has 14 residues. The CDR3 sequence: CASSGHAGRNIQYF. In DNA form, the CDR3 reads TGTGCCAGCAGCGGTCACGCCGGCAGAAACATTCAGTACTTC.

This clonotype has just a few counts. The chain is built from TRBV20-1 and TRBJ2-2; D unclear. V was clipped by 5 bases and J by 6 bases, with 4 bases between them. CDR1 is DFQATT and CDR2 is SNEGSKA in the germline V gene (reference sequence). The CDR3 is 10 amino acids. CDR3 protein: CSALSGELFF. The DNA for the CDR3 is TGCAGTGCTTTGTCCGGGGAGCTGTTTTTT.

This clonotype turned up a few times. The chain recombines TRBV14 with TRBJ2-3; TRBD2 agrees at 13 bases. Trimming cost V 0 bases and J 5 bases; bases outside gene matches: 11. Germline values: CDR1 SGHDN, CDR2 FVKESK. The CDR3 extends over 19 amino acids. CDR3 in amino acids: CASSQDRTSGRPGGDTQYF. DNA of the CDR3: TGTGCCAGCAGCCAAGACCGGACTAGCGGGAGACCAGGAGGAGATACGCAGTATTTT. The entire variable domain, with the rest obtained from reference TRBV14 and TRBJ2-3, is as follows: EAGVTQFPSHSVIEKGQTVTLRCDPISGHDNLYWYRRVMGKEIKFLLHFVKESKQDESGMPNNRFLAERTGGTYSTLKVQPAELEDSGVYFCASSQDRTSGRPGGDTQYFGPGTRLTVL.

The chain recombines TRBV12-3 or TRBV12-4 with TRBJ1-1; D not certain. CDR3 length: 13 residues. V lost 2 bases, J lost 2 bases, and 6 bases lay in between. CDR3 nucleotide sequence: TGTGCCAGCAGTTTAACGACTAACACTGAAGCTTTCTTT. Amino acid sequence: CASSLTTNTEAFF.

The rearrangement links TRBV5-1 to TRBJ1-6, with D unresolved. V lost 0 bases and J 4 bases, leaving 11 bases between the germline ends. CDR1 SGHRS and CDR2 YFSETQ come from the germline V gene. The CDR3 has 16 residues. CDR3 sequence (DNA): TGCGCCAGCAGCTTGGCTCTCAACAAGTATAATTCACCCCTCCACTTT. Residues: CASSLALNKYNSPLHF.

This clonotype was seen more than once but under ten times. This rearrangement joins TRBV29-1 to TRBJ2-7; D possibly corresponds to TRBD1 (7 bases). V shed 7 bases and J shed 4 bases, with 17 bases lying between them. Germline CDR1 SQVTM, CDR2 ANQGSEA. The CDR3 covers 13 residues. CDR3 sequence: CSAEGGGNYEQYF. The CDR3 region has the DNA TGCAGCGCCGAAGGAGGGGGCAATTACGAGCAGTACTTC.

This clonotype was observed a few times. The CDR3 DNA sequence: TGTGCCAGTAGTGCGGGACAGGGGATCACTGAAGCTTTCTTT. As protein: CASSAGQGITEAFF. The rearrangement links TRBV19 to TRBJ1-1; 10 bases line up with TRBD1. The germline gives CDR1 LNHDA, CDR2 SQIVND (reference sequence). V shed 5 bases, J shed 4 bases, and the junction held 4 bases outside the gene matches. This CDR3 is 14 amino acids long.

The J gene is TRBJ2-1, the V gene TRBV11-1; tentative D call: TRBD2 (5 bases). The germline V gene has CDR1 SGHAT and CDR2 FQDESV (reference sequence). This CDR3 contains 15 residues. V was trimmed by 1 base and J by 0 bases, leaving 7 bases between them. CDR3 nucleotide sequence: TGTGCCAGCAGCTTAGGACTAAACTCCTACAATGAGCAGTTCTTC. Translated: CASSLGLNSYNEQFF.

As DNA, the CDR3 is TGTGCCAGCAGACCCAATAGCGGGGGGGCAATCGACGAGCAGTACTTC. This encodes CASRPNSGGAIDEQYF. The chain carries TRBV12-3 or TRBV12-4 and TRBJ2-7, with TRBD2 identical over 11 bases. There are 16 residues in the CDR3. The junction had 12 bases not matched to a gene; V was cut back by 6 bases and J by 5 bases.

The gene calls are TRBV9 and TRBJ1-1, with unresolved D. V lost 3 bases, J lost 0 bases, and 12 bases lay in between. The CDR3 is made up of 15 amino acids. Germline loops: CDR1 SGDLS, CDR2 YYNGEE. The CDR3 region is CASSATELLNTEAFF. The CDR3 DNA reads TGTGCCAGCAGCGCGACCGAACTCCTGAACACTGAAGCTTTCTTT.

This clonotype was observed a few times. The gene calls are TRBV9 and TRBJ1-1; possible D gene TRBD1, 5 bases. V was pared by 3 bases and J by 4 bases, with 7 bases between. The CDR3 runs 12 residues. Germline V lookup: CDR1 SGDLS, CDR2 YYNGEE. The CDR3 DNA follows: TGTGCCAGCAGCGGCCAGGGCACTGAAGCTTTCTTT. Its protein product is CASSGQGTEAFF.

The chain is built from TRBV7-9 and TRBJ2-2, with D possibly being TRBD2 (6 bases). CDR1 and CDR2 from the germline V gene are SEHNR and FQNEAQ (reference sequence). The CDR3 length is 14 residues. Trimming stripped 4 bases from V and 6 bases from J, with 12 bases between. The DNA of the CDR3 is TGTGCCAGCAGCTCGTCTTGGGGGGCCGGGGAGCTGTTTTTT. Encoded protein: CASSSSWGAGELFF.

This clonotype showed up just a few times. This chain joins TRBV7-9 and TRBJ2-3; possible D gene TRBD2, 5 bases. Germline CDR1 and CDR2: SEHNR and FQNEAQ (reference sequence). This CDR3 has 16 residues. V was trimmed by 3 bases and J by 0 bases, leaving 13 bases between them. The CDR3: CASSFNVRRSTDTQYF. DNA for the CDR3: TGTGCCAGCAGCTTCAACGTCCGGAGGAGCACAGATACGCAGTATTTT.